Presented here are 24 T cell receptor beta chains from one specimen sequenced in a study of blood T cells in healthy people across ages. Through a sample-barcoded 5' primer and a J-beta primer mix, a second PCR was run for roughly 7 to 11 cycles. Each CDR3 protein is one row after TCRdb ran MiXCR on the 5' RACE reads. Altogether hundreds of thousands of distinct CDR3 sequences are present, around 45% being singletons, with the ten largest covering around 18%. The sequenced sample was blood. These receptors all stem from a man older than 75 in good health.

The genes are TRBV14 and TRBJ2-3; 12 nucleotides agree with TRBD2. With V trimmed by 5 bases and J by 2 bases, 11 bases remained unmatched. The CDR3 length is 18 residues. Germline lookup yields CDR1 SGHDN and CDR2 FVKESK. CDR3 loop: CASSLARRLAGDTDTQYF. CDR3 in DNA: TGTGCCAGCAGCTTGGCCCGGCGACTAGCGGGGGACACAGATACGCAGTATTTT.

The chain has TRBV20-1 and TRBJ2-1, with D perhaps assigned TRBD1 or TRBD2 (5 bases each). The DNA end is more similar to TRBJ2-7, so the J call may be wrong. This CDR3 region has 14 residues. Germline V lookup: CDR1 DFQATT, CDR2 SNEGSKA (reference sequence). CDR3 protein: CSASKASRGNEQYF. Here the CDR3 DNA reads TGCAGTGCTAGTAAGGCTTCTCGGGGCAATGAGCAGTACTTC.

The sample holds a few counts of this clonotype. The gene calls are TRBV20-1 and TRBJ2-1; the D is unclear. CDR1 is DFQATT and CDR2 is SNEGSKA in the germline V gene (reference sequence). This CDR3 has 10 amino acids. Trimming removed 4 bases from V and 5 bases from J, with 3 bases in between. Here the CDR3 DNA reads TGCAGTGCTAACCACAATGAGCAGTTCTTC. Translating gives CSANHNEQFF.

This clonotype was counted a single time. The rearrangement uses TRBV7-3 and TRBJ2-1, with D tentatively TRBD2 (6 bases). The end of the DNA aligns better with TRBJ2-7, so the J call may be wrong. Looked up from germline, CDR1 is SGHTA and CDR2 is FQGTGA. The CDR3 length is 16 residues. The CDR3: CASSLAAGNSYNEQYF. As DNA, the CDR3 is TGTGCCAGCAGCTTAGCTGCGGGAAATAGTTACAATGAGCAGTACTTC.

The sample holds a few counts of this clonotype. The chain combines TRBV20-1 with TRBJ2-5; TRBD1 agrees at 10 bases. The DNA end lines up better with TRBJ2-7; the J call may be wrong. The CDR3 contains 14 residues. Germline CDR1 DFQATT, CDR2 SNEGSKA (reference sequence). CDR3 loop: CSARGTGEHNEQYF. In DNA form, the CDR3 reads TGCAGTGCTAGGGGGACAGGGGAGCACAACGAGCAGTACTTC.

The chain has TRBV28 and TRBJ2-5, with 8 bases aligning to TRBD2. The CDR3 is 14 residues long. V was clipped by 6 bases and J by 1 base; unmatched bases: 4. CDR1 is MDHEN and CDR2 is SYDVKM in the germline V gene. The DNA for the CDR3 is TGTGCCAGCAGAACTACTAGCGGCCAAGAGACCCAGTACTTC. This translates into CASRTTSGQETQYF.

The sample holds many counts of this clonotype. The chain has TRBV4-2 and TRBJ2-1, with TRBD2 matching 9 bases. The CDR3 covers 16 residues. The germline V gene encodes CDR1 LGHNA and CDR2 YNFKEQ. Losses at the gene ends were 0 bases for V and 4 bases for J; bases not matched to a gene: 4. The CDR3 loop is CASSQDLTSGYNEQFF. The CDR3 DNA reads as TGTGCCAGCAGCCAAGATTTGACTAGCGGATACAATGAGCAGTTCTTC.

This sequence joins TRBV7-2 and TRBJ2-5, with 10 bases fitting TRBD1. The J call may be in error: the DNA end matches TRBJ2-7 better. The CDR3 contains 14 residues. CDR1 and CDR2 (germline): SGHTA, FQGNSA. CDR3 in amino acids: CASDPGTGVREQYF. CDR3 DNA: TGTGCCAGCGATCCCGGGACAGGGGTACGCGAGCAGTACTTC.

Only a few counts were recorded for this clonotype. This chain uses TRBV2 with TRBJ2-7; TRBD2 might be the D (6 bases). The CDR3 totals 14 residues. V was trimmed by 8 bases and J by 3 bases, leaving 17 bases between them. Germline values: CDR1 SNHLY, CDR2 FYNNEI. CDR3 in DNA: TGTGCCAGCGGGGGACTCACGAGATTCTACGAGCAGTACTTC. This codes for CASGGLTRFYEQYF.

CDR3 region: CASSLTSSGRNNEQFF. The CDR3 DNA is TGTGCCAGCAGCTTAACTTCTAGCGGGAGAAACAATGAGCAGTTCTTC. The chain is built from TRBV7-3 and TRBJ2-1, with 10 nucleotides matching TRBD2. The CDR3 is 16 amino acids. In germline, CDR1 is SGHTA, CDR2 FQGTGA. V dropped 0 bases and J dropped 5; count of bases not matched to a gene: 4.

The chain is built from TRBV5-1 and TRBJ2-3, with a possible D match to TRBD2 (6 bases). Trimming took 0 bases from V and 0 from J, leaving 11 bases between them. Germline-derived CDR1 and CDR2 are SGHRS and YFSETQ. CDR3 length: 16 amino acids. Here the CDR3 reads CASSLGASESTDTQYF. In DNA, the CDR3 is TGCGCCAGCAGCTTGGGTGCTAGCGAAAGCACAGATACGCAGTATTTT.

On this clonotype itself: This clone may be a read error of a much larger clone one base away. The chain employs TRBV18 and TRBJ2-5; D is unclear. This CDR3 has 13 residues. The V gene's germline CDR1 is KGHSH and CDR2 LQKENI. CDR3 amino acids: CASAPSVYGTQYF. As DNA, the CDR3 is TGTGCCAGCGCACCGTCAGTCTATGGGACCCAGTACTTC.

This clonotype was picked up many times. The rearrangement joins TRBV12-3 or TRBV12-4 to TRBJ2-5; TRBD1 is a possible D gene (5 bases). The CDR3 has 12 amino acids. With 6 bases removed from V and 11 bases from J, the gap between germline ends came to 16 bases. The CDR3 spells CASSNPGNEQYF. The DNA for the CDR3 is TGTGCCAGCAGCAACCCAGGGAATGAGCAGTACTTC.

This chain connects TRBV6-6 to TRBJ2-2; tentatively, D is TRBD2 (6 bases). The CDR3 is 16 residues long. Trimming took off 0 bases at V and 5 bases at J, with 13 bases between the two ends. CDR1 and CDR2 (germline): MNHNY, SVGAGI (reference sequence). The CDR3 region is CASSYSIGGDTGELFF. The CDR3 DNA reads TGTGCCAGCAGTTACTCGATCGGGGGAGATACCGGGGAGCTGTTTTTT.

This clonotype was counted a single time. Compared with germline, one end of the junction differs, possibly owing to a read error. J is TRBJ2-3 and V is TRBV29-1, with 13 bases lining up with TRBD2. The CDR3 contains 14 residues. Per germline, CDR1 SQVTM and CDR2 ANQGSEA. Here the CDR3 reads CSAQTSGRSETQYF. CDR3 DNA sequence: TGCAGCGCACAGACTAGCGGGAGGTCAGAGACGCAGTATTTT.

The J gene is TRBJ1-6, the V gene TRBV18; D might be TRBD1 (5 bases). In germline, CDR1 is KGHSH, CDR2 LQKENI. With 4 bases removed from V and 0 bases from J, the gap between germline ends came to 13 bases. This CDR3 has 17 amino acids. The CDR3 is CASSLRGSSSYNSPLHF. Here the CDR3 DNA reads TGTGCCAGCTCACTGAGGGGCTCCAGCTCCTATAATTCACCCCTCCACTTT. Combining the CDR3 with reference TRBV18 and TRBJ1-6 gives the whole variable domain NAGVMQNPRHLVRRRGQEARLRCSPMKGHSHVYWYRQLPEEGLKFMVYLQKENIIDESGMPKERFSAEFPKEGPSILRIQQVVRGDSAAYFCASSLRGSSSYNSPLHFGNGTRLTVT.

The chain joins TRBV29-1 to TRBJ2-7; 7 bases align to TRBD1. This CDR3 is 14 amino acids long. With V trimmed by 3 bases and J by 1 base, 6 bases remained unmatched. CDR1 is SQVTM and CDR2 is ANQGSEA in the germline V gene. CDR3 DNA sequence: TGCAGCGTTGAGTTGTCAGGGGGTTCCTACGAGCAGTACTTC. It is translated as CSVELSGGSYEQYF.

This clonotype was seen a few times. The chain's CDR3 is CASNPAGGGGVNEQFF. The CDR3 nucleotides are TGTGCCAGCAACCCCGCTGGGGGGGGCGGGGTAAATGAGCAGTTCTTC. The V gene is TRBV7-3, the J gene TRBJ2-1; D is perhaps TRBD2 (7 bases). The CDR3 length is 16 residues. The germline V and J ends were trimmed by 7 bases and 7 bases, with 23 bases remaining between them. The V gene's germline CDR1 is SGHTA and CDR2 FQGTGA.

This clonotype was seen a handful of times. It may be a read error: a sequence one base away is much more abundant. Written as DNA, the CDR3 is TGCAGCGTCCAAGGGAGGGGCTGCAATGAGCAGTTCTTC. As protein: CSVQGRGCNEQFF. The rearrangement uses TRBV29-1 and TRBJ2-1, with 7 bases lining up with TRBD2. Germline values: CDR1 SQVTM, CDR2 ANQGSEA. The CDR3 spans 13 residues. V gave up 6 bases and J gave up 6 bases; unmatched junction bases: 8.

The V gene is TRBV20-1, the J gene TRBJ2-5, with 12 bases matching TRBD2. V shed 2 bases and J 2 bases; nucleotides not matched to a gene: 6. The CDR3 runs to 16 residues. Germline CDR1 DFQATT, CDR2 SNEGSKA (reference sequence). Here the CDR3 reads CSARSGLAGRQETQYF. The CDR3 nucleotides read TGCAGTGCTAGATCGGGACTAGCGGGCCGTCAAGAGACCCAGTACTTC.

This clonotype showed up just a few times. The chain joins TRBV9 to TRBJ2-5, with no clear D. The J call is in doubt because the DNA end fits TRBJ2-7 better. Germline V lookup: CDR1 SGDLS, CDR2 YYNGEE. CDR3 length: 13 amino acids. CDR3 in amino acids: CASSVVKGGEQYF. The CDR3, as DNA: TGTGCCAGCAGCGTAGTAAAGGGCGGCGAGCAGTACTTC.

CDR3 in amino acids: CASSQSSGRVDTQYF. The CDR3 bases are TGTGCCAGCAGCCAATCTAGCGGGAGGGTAGATACGCAGTATTTT. The V gene is TRBV12-3 or TRBV12-4, the J gene TRBJ2-3; 12 nucleotides line up with TRBD2. The CDR3 has 15 amino acids. Losses at the gene ends were 6 bases for V and 5 bases for J; bases not matched to a gene: 6.

This clonotype was seen more than once but under ten times. The rearrangement joins TRBV6-2 or TRBV6-3 to TRBJ2-7; 9 nucleotides agree with TRBD2. The CDR3 loop spans 16 amino acids. Germline loops: CDR1 MNHEY, CDR2 SVGEGT. The junction had 7 bases not matched to a gene; V was cut back by 2 bases and J by 2 bases. For the CDR3, the DNA is TGTGCCAGCAGTTACGGGGGGACTAGCAATCCCTACGAGCAGTACTTC. Its protein product is CASSYGGTSNPYEQYF.

The rearrangement joins TRBV7-2 to TRBJ2-1, with D maybe TRBD2 (5 bases). The V end lost 2 bases, the J end lost 8 bases, and 13 bases lay between the germline ends. Per germline, CDR1 SGHTA and CDR2 FQGNSA. This CDR3 region has 14 residues. The CDR3 DNA reads TGTGCCAGCAGCTTAAAGGGAGTTTGGGATGAGCAGTTCTTC. As protein: CASSLKGVWDEQFF.